Here is one T cell receptor beta chain with its context. As yet, its antigen is unknown. Attachment of unique molecular identifiers to individual cDNA molecules was performed. TCRdb independently ran MiXCR on the 5' RACE reads; one entry per CDR3 protein. The profile shows tens of thousands of distinct CDR3 sequences, 15% to 17% of them singletons. The CDR3 has 17 amino acids. CDR1 KGHDR and CDR2 SFDVKD come from the germline V gene. The V end lost 9 bases, the J end lost 6 bases, and 28 bases lay between the germline ends. The sample belongs to a study of early T cells in non-severe SARS-CoV-2 infection. Background on the study: Alpha and beta chains were unpaired, from unsorted whole-blood bulk RNA.

Study findings and constraints: Sequences matched to VDJdb favored anti-spike CD8 responses, while private and CD4 specificities were missed.

The chain recombines TRBV24-1 with TRBJ1-2; D uncertain. Sequenced material: whole blood. The sequence derives from an adult who was a healthcare worker with PCR-confirmed SARS-CoV-2 infection or an uninfected control (not recorded which). In DNA, the CDR3 is TGTGCCACCCGCGTTCCGTTTTGTGGAATCGGAGCCCATGGCTACACCTTC. Translating gives CATRVPFCGIGAHGYTF.